These 26 T cell receptor beta chains came from one sample sequenced in a study of blood T cell repertoires in COVID-19. Clones were sequenced by immunoSEQ multiplex PCR, and TCRdb holds only the in-frame ones, with some missing. This repertoire shows 250,000 or so clones, over 80% found once; its top ten account for 2.5% to 3%. Input material: PBMCs or T cells enriched from blood (not recorded which). The receptors were gathered from a woman aged 25 to 39 with acute COVID-19.

The CDR3 reads CASSRILEQGEQYF. The CDR3 DNA is TGTGCCAGCAGCCGAATTCTTGAGCAGGGCGAGCAGTACTTC. V is TRBV7-9 and J is TRBJ2-7; D might be TRBD1 (5 bases). The V gene lost 5 bases and the J gene lost 6 bases, with 17 bases spanning the gap. The length of the CDR3 is 14 residues. Germline loops: CDR1 SEHNR, CDR2 FQNEAQ (reference sequence).

The chain combines TRBV9 with TRBJ2-1, with 11 nucleotides matching TRBD1. Germline V CDR1 and CDR2: SGDLS, YYNGEE. V was pared by 4 bases and J by 8 bases, with 8 bases of the junction left unmatched. This CDR3 has 15 amino acids. The DNA for the CDR3 is TGTGCCAGCAGCAATATGGACAGGGGGCTTTATGAGCAGTTCTTC. Its translation is CASSNMDRGLYEQFF.

The chain has TRBV29-1 and TRBJ2-3; tentatively, D is TRBD2 (6 bases). The V end lost 6 bases, the J end lost 4 bases, and 11 bases lay between the germline ends. CDR1 and CDR2 (germline): SQVTM, ANQGSEA. The CDR3 sequence is 12 residues long. For the CDR3, the DNA is TGCAGCGTCGGAGGGATCGCAGATACGCAGTATTTT. Its translation: CSVGGIADTQYF.

The V call is TRBV29-1, the J call TRBJ2-2; TRBD1 agrees at 9 bases. CDR3 length: 15 amino acids. Germline loops: CDR1 SQVTM, CDR2 ANQGSEA. J lost 3 bases, V lost 1 base, and 3 bases had no gene match. The CDR3, as DNA: TGCAGCGTTGAAGTAAACAGGGGGCACACCGGGGAGCTGTTTTTT. Translation gives CSVEVNRGHTGELFF.

V usage is TRBV9 and J usage is TRBJ1-3; 8 bases agree with TRBD1. CDR1 is SGDLS, CDR2 YYNGEE, per germline. V was clipped by 3 bases and J by 8 bases; unmatched bases: 13. The CDR3 loop spans 16 amino acids. The chain's CDR3 is CASSGLQTGDVDTIYF. DNA of the CDR3: TGTGCCAGCAGCGGACTACAGACAGGGGATGTGGACACCATATATTTT.

The chain combines TRBV27 with TRBJ1-6; D is uncertain. CDR3 size: 12 residues. Germline-derived CDR1 and CDR2 are MNHEY and SMNVEV (reference sequence). The ends were cut back, 3 bases at V and 8 bases at J, with 5 bases in the middle. CDR3 loop: CASSLRDSPLHF. The CDR3 nucleotides are TGTGCCAGCAGTTTGAGGGATTCACCCCTCCACTTT.

The rearrangement links TRBV20-1 to TRBJ2-1; D is unclear. Germline V CDR1 and CDR2: DFQATT, SNEGSKA (reference sequence). The CDR3 spans 12 residues. V lost 3 bases to trimming and J lost 8 bases, with 11 bases between them. CDR3 amino acids: CSASLRVDEQFF. The CDR3 coding sequence is TGCAGTGCTAGTCTGAGAGTCGATGAGCAGTTCTTC.

The chain recombines TRBV6-1 with TRBJ2-5; D is ambiguous. Per germline, CDR1 MNHNS and CDR2 SASEGT. The CDR3 length is 14 residues. Between the trimmed V and J ends, which lost 2 bases and 4 bases, there was a span of 11 bases. The CDR3 is CASSESIPPETQYF. The CDR3 nucleotides read TGTGCCAGCAGTGAATCAATTCCCCCAGAGACCCAGTACTTC.

V is TRBV7-2 and J is TRBJ2-7, with D tentatively TRBD2 (5 bases). CDR1 and CDR2 (germline): SGHTA, FQGNSA. CDR3 length: 13 residues. Trimming pared 0 bases from V and 5 bases from J, leaving 8 bases between. The CDR3 DNA sequence: TGTGCCAGCAGCTTAGCCCAGGAGGACGAGCAGTACTTC. This sequence encodes CASSLAQEDEQYF.

The rearrangement links TRBV27 to TRBJ1-1; D might be TRBD1 (6 bases). V dropped 0 bases and J dropped 11 bases, with 16 bases sitting between them. CDR1 and CDR2 (germline): MNHEY, SMNVEV (reference sequence). The CDR3 runs 14 residues. The CDR3 loop is CASSLSPRDKFAFF. CDR3 sequence (DNA): TGTGCCAGCAGTTTATCCCCCCGGGACAAATTCGCTTTCTTT.

The V and J genes are TRBV3-1 (or the pseudogene TRBV3-2) and TRBJ2-3; tentative D call: TRBD1 (6 bases). Trimming left V 3 bases short and J 2 bases short, with 21 bases between. The germline gives CDR1 LGHDT, CDR2 YNNKEL (reference sequence). This CDR3 contains 18 residues. CDR3 region: CASSQVGFPGDPTDTQYF. The DNA for the CDR3 is TGTGCCAGCAGCCAGGTAGGGTTCCCAGGGGACCCCACAGATACGCAGTATTTT.

V gene TRBV10-3 combines with J gene TRBJ2-3; 9 bases are a match to TRBD2. Germline values: CDR1 ENHRY, CDR2 SYGVKD. Unmatched junction bases numbered 5, after V lost 10 bases and J lost 0 bases. The CDR3 is 14 amino acids. The CDR3 nucleotides read TGTGCCACCTTAGCGGGGGATAGCACAGATACGCAGTATTTT. Protein: CATLAGDSTDTQYF.

V and J are TRBV2 and TRBJ1-1; 9 bases fit TRBD1. Trimming removed 7 bases from V and 6 bases from J; junction bases left unmatched: 12. Germline CDR1 is SNHLY and CDR2 is FYNNEI. The CDR3 covers 15 residues. CDR3 sequence (DNA): TGTGCCAGCAAGACGGGGACAGGGAACTATCCTGAAGCTTTCTTT. Translating gives CASKTGTGNYPEAFF.

A remark on this clone: Other nucleotide sequences from this sample produce the same CDR3. V is TRBV2 and J is TRBJ1-1; D not resolved. V dropped 5 bases and J dropped 0 bases, with 4 bases sitting between them. This CDR3 region has 12 residues. Germline V gives CDR1 SNHLY, CDR2 FYNNEI. The CDR3 region is CASSLMNTEAFF. The CDR3 DNA reads TGTGCCAGCAGTCTAATGAACACTGAAGCTTTCTTT.

This clone was seen only once. The CDR3 spells CASSQQRTSYNEQFF. CDR3 bases: TGTGCCAGCAGCCAGCAGCGGACCTCCTACAATGAGCAGTTCTTC. The chain has TRBV11-2 and TRBJ2-1, with D maybe TRBD2 (5 bases). V was pared by 5 bases and J by 0 bases, with 11 bases between. The CDR3 has 15 amino acids. CDR1 SGHAT and CDR2 FQNNGV come from the germline V gene.

The chain carries TRBV30 and TRBJ1-2; TRBD1 agrees at 7 bases. Germline CDR1 reads GTSNPN; CDR2 reads SVGIG (reference sequence). The V and J ends lost 3 bases and 3 bases, in that order; junction bases with no gene match: 4. CDR3 length equals 13 residues. CDR3 DNA: TGTGCCTGGAGCCGGGACAGATACTATGGCTACACCTTC. Its translation is CAWSRDRYYGYTF.

The genes are TRBV13 and TRBJ1-5; 10 positions agree with TRBD1. This CDR3 is built from 16 residues. The trim removed 5 bases at V and 2 bases at J, leaving 6 bases unmatched. The germline V gene has CDR1 PRHDT and CDR2 FYEKMQ (reference sequence). The CDR3 protein is CASSAAGTGGNQPQHF. Written as DNA, the CDR3 is TGTGCCAGCAGCGCAGCCGGGACAGGGGGCAATCAGCCCCAGCATTTT.

The chain combines TRBV13 with TRBJ2-3; 14 bases are a match to TRBD2. The CDR3 has 18 residues. Germline lookup yields CDR1 PRHDT and CDR2 FYEKMQ (reference sequence). Trimming at V came to 5 bases and at J to 1 base, leaving 8 bases not matched to a gene. CDR3 sequence: CASSPRTSGGRGTDTQYF. The CDR3 DNA reads as TGTGCCAGCAGCCCCCGGACTAGCGGGGGGCGGGGCACAGATACGCAGTATTTT.

The genes are TRBV7-2 and TRBJ1-2; 10 bases line up with TRBD1. Trimming at V came to 0 bases and at J to 14 bases, leaving 6 bases not matched to a gene. The CDR3 sequence is 13 residues long. CDR1 is SGHTA and CDR2 is FQGNSA in the germline V gene. The CDR3 region has the DNA TGTGCCAGCAGCTTAGCGTCGGACAGGGGGGGAACCTTC. It encodes CASSLASDRGGTF. Filled out from reference TRBV7-2 and TRBJ1-2, the complete variable domain reads GAGVSQSPSNKVTEKGKDVELRCDPISGHTALYWYRQSLGQGLEFLIYFQGNSAPDKSGLPSDRFSAERTGGSVSTLTIQRTQQEDSAVYLCASSLASDRGGTFGSGTRLTVV.

This chain uses TRBV30 with TRBJ2-7; 7 nucleotides match TRBD2. V lost 4 bases, J lost 9 bases, and 9 bases stayed unmatched. Germline CDR1 is GTSNPN and CDR2 is SVGIG (reference sequence). The CDR3 is made up of 12 amino acids. This CDR3 is CAWMGGHLGQYF. The CDR3, as DNA: TGTGCCTGGATGGGAGGGCATCTGGGGCAGTACTTC.

The J gene is TRBJ2-7, the V gene TRBV6-1; 8 bases are shared with TRBD2. The CDR3 runs 15 residues. V lost 2 bases, J lost 1 base, and 4 bases stayed unmatched. Germline CDR1 is MNHNS and CDR2 is SASEGT. CDR3 DNA sequence: TGTGCCAGCAGTGAAATCGGGACTAGATCCTACGAGCAGTACTTC. It is translated as CASSEIGTRSYEQYF.

The chain combines TRBV18 with TRBJ1-2; 8 nucleotides align to TRBD1. In germline, CDR1 is KGHSH, CDR2 LQKENI. J gave up 3 bases and V 3 bases, and 6 bases lay outside the gene matches. The CDR3 runs 15 residues. Here the CDR3 reads CASSPRTTGDYGYTF. CDR3 sequence (DNA): TGTGCCAGCTCACCGAGAACGACAGGGGACTATGGCTACACCTTC.

The rearrangement joins TRBV7-9 to TRBJ2-1, with D perhaps matching TRBD1 (6 bases). V gave up 5 bases and J gave up 5 bases, with 19 bases separating them. CDR1 and CDR2 (germline): SEHNR, FQNEAQ (reference sequence). The CDR3 has 16 residues. The CDR3 DNA reads TGTGCCAGCAGCAGTGATTGGAACAGGGCGGACAATGAGCAGTTCTTC. Its translation: CASSSDWNRADNEQFF.

DNA for the CDR3: TGTGCCAGCAGCGCGGGACAGAACAATCAGCCCCAGCATTTT. Its translation is CASSAGQNNQPQHF. The chain combines TRBV7-9 with TRBJ1-5; 7 bases fit TRBD1. The trim removed 5 bases at V and 3 bases at J, leaving 4 bases unmatched. Germline CDR1 SEHNR, CDR2 FQNEAQ (reference sequence). The CDR3 extends over 14 amino acids. The full variable domain, its missing parts supplied by reference TRBV7-9 and TRBJ1-5, is DTGVSQNPRHKITKRGQNVTFRCDPISEHNRLYWYRQTLGQGPEFLTYFQNEAQLEKSRLLSDRFSAERPKGSFSTLEIQRTEQGDSAMYLCASSAGQNNQPQHFGDGTRLSIL.

The rearrangement uses TRBV7-9 and TRBJ1-2, with a weak D call TRBD1 (5 bases). The CDR3 spans 14 residues. Trimming pared 5 bases from V and 8 bases from J, leaving 18 bases between. Germline V CDR1 and CDR2: SEHNR, FQNEAQ (reference sequence). The CDR3 DNA follows: TGTGCCAGCAGCCCCCCTTACGGGGGAAAGGGCTACACCTTC. This codes for CASSPPYGGKGYTF.

This clone appeared a few times. Written as DNA, the CDR3 is TGTGCCAGCAGCCACAGCACAGGGGCAAGGGGATTCGCTAACTATGGCTACACCTTC. Translated, it gives CASSHSTGARGFANYGYTF. The rearrangement joins TRBV3-1 (or the pseudogene TRBV3-2) to TRBJ1-2; 7 bases line up with TRBD1. Germline V lookup: CDR1 LGHDT, CDR2 YNNKEL (reference sequence). The ends lost 3 bases at V and 0 bases at J; junction bases unmatched: 16. The length of the CDR3 is 19 residues.